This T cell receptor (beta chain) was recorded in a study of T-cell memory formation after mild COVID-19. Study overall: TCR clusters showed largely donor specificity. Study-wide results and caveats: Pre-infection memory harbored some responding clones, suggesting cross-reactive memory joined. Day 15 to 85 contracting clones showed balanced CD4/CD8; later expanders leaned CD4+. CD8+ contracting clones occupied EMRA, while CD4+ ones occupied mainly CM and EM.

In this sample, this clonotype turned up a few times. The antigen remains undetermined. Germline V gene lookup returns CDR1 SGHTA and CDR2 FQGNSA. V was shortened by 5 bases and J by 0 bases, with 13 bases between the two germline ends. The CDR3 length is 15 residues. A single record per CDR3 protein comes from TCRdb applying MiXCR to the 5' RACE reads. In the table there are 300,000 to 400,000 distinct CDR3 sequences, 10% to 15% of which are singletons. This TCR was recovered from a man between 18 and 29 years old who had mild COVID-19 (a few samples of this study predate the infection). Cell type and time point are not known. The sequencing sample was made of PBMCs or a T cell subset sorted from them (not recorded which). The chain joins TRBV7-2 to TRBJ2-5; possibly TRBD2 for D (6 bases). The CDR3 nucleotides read TGTGCCAGCAGCGGGAGGACCGCTCACCAAGAGACCCAGTACTTC. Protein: CASSGRTAHQETQYF.